Below, one TCR beta chain is given with its context. What it recognizes is unknown. Repertoires were generated with immunoSEQ multiplex PCR, while TCRdb's copy carries only in-frame clones and drops some. With about 140,000 clones in the sample, the ten largest clones hold about 2.2%. The data are from a study of T cell responses to AZD1222 COVID-19 vaccine. This CDR3 has 15 amino acids. Trimming removed 4 bases from V and 9 bases from J; junction bases left unmatched: 7. CDR1 and CDR2 (germline): LNHDA, SQIVND (reference sequence). General observations from the study: Of the AZD1222 recipients, only six or seven were seropositive at baseline. There were repertoire samples only from the period after the peak T cell response. With two AZD1222 doses given, Spike-specific TCR breadth and depth both rose. Nearly half of spike-specific TCRs reportedly target variant regions that are unmutated in the B.1.351 and B.1.1.7 variants.

This sequence originates from an adult in good health. The sample comprised peripheral blood. This chain connects TRBV19 to TRBJ1-6; 9 bases are shared with TRBD1. In nucleotides, the CDR3 is TGTGCCAGTAGTACTTCCGGGACAGGGATTTCACCCCTCCACTTT. Translation: CASSTSGTGISPLHF.